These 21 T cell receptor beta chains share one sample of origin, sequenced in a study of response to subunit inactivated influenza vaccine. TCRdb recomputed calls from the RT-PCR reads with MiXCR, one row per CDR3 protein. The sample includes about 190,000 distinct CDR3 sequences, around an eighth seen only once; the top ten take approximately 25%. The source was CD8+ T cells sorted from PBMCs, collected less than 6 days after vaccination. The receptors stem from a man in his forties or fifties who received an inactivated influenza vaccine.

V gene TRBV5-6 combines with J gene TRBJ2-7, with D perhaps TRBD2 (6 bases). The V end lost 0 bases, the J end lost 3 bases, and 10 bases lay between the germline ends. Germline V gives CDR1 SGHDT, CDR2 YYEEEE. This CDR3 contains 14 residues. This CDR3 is CASSLGLGLYEQYF. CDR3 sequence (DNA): TGTGCCAGCAGCTTGGGATTGGGACTCTACGAGCAGTACTTC.

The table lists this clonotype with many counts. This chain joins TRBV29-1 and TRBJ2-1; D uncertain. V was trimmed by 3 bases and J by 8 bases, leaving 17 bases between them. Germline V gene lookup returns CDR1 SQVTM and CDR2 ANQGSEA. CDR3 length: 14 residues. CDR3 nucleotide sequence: TGCAGCGTTGATCCAGGTAGGGCTCTTGATGAGCAGTTCTTC. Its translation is CSVDPGRALDEQFF.

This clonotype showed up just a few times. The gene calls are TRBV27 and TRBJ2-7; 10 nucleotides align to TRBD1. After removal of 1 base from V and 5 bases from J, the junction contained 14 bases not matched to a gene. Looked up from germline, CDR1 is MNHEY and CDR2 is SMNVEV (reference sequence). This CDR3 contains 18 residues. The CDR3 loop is CASSLYSLVGTGVHEQYF. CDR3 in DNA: TGTGCCAGCAGTTTATATAGTTTGGTGGGGACAGGGGTCCACGAGCAGTACTTC.

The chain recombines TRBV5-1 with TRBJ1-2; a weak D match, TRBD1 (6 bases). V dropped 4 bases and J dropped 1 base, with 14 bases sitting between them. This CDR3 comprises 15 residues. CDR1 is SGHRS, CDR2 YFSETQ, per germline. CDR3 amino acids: CASSPDSSRNYGYTF. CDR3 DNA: TGCGCCAGCAGCCCGGACAGTAGCCGTAACTATGGCTACACCTTC.

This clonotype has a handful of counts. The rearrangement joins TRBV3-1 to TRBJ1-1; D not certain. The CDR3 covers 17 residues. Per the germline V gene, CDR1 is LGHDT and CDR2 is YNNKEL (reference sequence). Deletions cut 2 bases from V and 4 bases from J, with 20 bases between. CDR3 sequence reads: CASSQPVTLGFGTEAFF. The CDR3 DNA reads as TGTGCCAGCAGCCAACCCGTAACCCTAGGTTTTGGCACTGAAGCTTTCTTT.

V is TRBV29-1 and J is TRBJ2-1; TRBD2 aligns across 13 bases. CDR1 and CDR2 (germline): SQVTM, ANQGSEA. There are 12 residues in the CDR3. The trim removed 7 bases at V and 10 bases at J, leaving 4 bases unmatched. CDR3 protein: CSGLAGGGEQFF. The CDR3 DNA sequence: TGCAGCGGACTAGCGGGAGGCGGGGAGCAGTTCTTC.

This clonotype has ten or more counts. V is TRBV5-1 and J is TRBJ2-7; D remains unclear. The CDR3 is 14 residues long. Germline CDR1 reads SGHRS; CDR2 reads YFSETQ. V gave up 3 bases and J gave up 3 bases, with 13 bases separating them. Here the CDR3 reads CASSWTDRFYEQYF. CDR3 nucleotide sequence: TGCGCCAGCAGCTGGACGGACCGATTCTACGAGCAGTACTTC.

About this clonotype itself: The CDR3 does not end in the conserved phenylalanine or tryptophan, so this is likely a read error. The chain's CDR3 is CASSFVRTPYEQYL. The CDR3 DNA reads as TGTGCCAGCAGTTTCGTTAGAACTCCCTACGAGCAGTACCTC. The rearrangement uses TRBV6-5 and TRBJ2-7; no firm D call. Germline V gene data show CDR1 as MNHEY and CDR2 as SVGAGI. V was clipped by 4 bases and J by 2 bases, with 12 bases between them. CDR3 length: 14 amino acids.

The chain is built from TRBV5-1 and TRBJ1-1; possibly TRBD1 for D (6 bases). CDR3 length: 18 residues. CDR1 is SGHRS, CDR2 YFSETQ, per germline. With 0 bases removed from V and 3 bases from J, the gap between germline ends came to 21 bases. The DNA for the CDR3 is TGCGCCAGCAGCTTGGGCCCACGGGACACCCTAATATACACTGAAGCTTTCTTT. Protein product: CASSLGPRDTLIYTEAFF. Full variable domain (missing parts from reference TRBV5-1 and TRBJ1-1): KAGVTQTPRYLIKTRGQQVTLSCSPISGHRSVSWYQQTPGQGLQFLFEYFSETQRNKGNFPGRFSGRQFSNSRSEMNVSTLELGDSALYLCASSLGPRDTLIYTEAFFGQGTRLTVV.

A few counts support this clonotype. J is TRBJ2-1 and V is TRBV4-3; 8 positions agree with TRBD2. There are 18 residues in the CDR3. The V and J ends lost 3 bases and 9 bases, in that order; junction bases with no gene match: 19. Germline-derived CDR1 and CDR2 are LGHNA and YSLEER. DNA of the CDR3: TGCGCCAGCAGCCAGGAGCGCCGAGAGCGGGGGCCTGGTAGTGAGCAGTTCTTC. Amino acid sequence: CASSQERRERGPGSEQFF.

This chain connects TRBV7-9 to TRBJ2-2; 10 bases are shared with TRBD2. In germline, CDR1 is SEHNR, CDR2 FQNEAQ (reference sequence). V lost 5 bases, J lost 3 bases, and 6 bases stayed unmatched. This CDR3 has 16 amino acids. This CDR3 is CASSAVLAGDTGELFF. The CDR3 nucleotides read TGTGCCAGCAGCGCGGTTCTAGCGGGAGACACCGGGGAGCTGTTTTTT. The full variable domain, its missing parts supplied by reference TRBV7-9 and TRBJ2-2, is DTGVSQNPRHKITKRGQNVTFRCDPISEHNRLYWYRQTLGQGPEFLTYFQNEAQLEKSRLLSDRFSAERPKGSFSTLEIQRTEQGDSAMYLCASSAVLAGDTGELFFGEGSRLTVL.

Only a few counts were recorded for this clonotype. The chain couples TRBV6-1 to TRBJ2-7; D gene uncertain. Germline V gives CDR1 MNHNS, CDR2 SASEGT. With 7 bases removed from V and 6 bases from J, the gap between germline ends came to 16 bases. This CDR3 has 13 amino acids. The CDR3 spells CASTNPPAPEQYF. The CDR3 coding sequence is TGTGCCAGCACGAACCCCCCAGCCCCCGAGCAGTACTTC.

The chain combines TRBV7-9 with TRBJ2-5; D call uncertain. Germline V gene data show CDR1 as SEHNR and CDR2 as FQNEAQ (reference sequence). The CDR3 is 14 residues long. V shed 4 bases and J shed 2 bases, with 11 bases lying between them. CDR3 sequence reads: CASSSWQLQETQYF. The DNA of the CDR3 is TGTGCCAGCAGCTCCTGGCAGCTACAAGAGACCCAGTACTTC.

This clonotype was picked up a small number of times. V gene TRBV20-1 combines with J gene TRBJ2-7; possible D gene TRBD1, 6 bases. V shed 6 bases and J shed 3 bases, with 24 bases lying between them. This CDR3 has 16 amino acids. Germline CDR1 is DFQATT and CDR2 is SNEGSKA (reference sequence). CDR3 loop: CSAHNLGTHRDYEQYF. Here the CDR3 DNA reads TGCAGTGCGCACAACCTCGGGACACATCGCGACTACGAGCAGTACTTC.

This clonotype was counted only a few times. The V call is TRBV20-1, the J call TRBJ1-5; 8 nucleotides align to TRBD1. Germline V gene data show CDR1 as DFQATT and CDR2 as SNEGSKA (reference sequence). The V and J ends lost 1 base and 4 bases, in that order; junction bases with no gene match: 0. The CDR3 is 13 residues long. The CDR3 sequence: CSARGTGNQPQHF. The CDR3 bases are TGCAGTGCTAGAGGGACAGGGAATCAGCCCCAGCATTTT.

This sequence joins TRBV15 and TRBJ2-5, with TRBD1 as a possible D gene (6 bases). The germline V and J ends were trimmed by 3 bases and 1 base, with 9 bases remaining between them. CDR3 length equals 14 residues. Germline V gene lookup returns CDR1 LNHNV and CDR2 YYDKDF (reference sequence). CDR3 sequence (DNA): TGTGCCACCAGCAGGAGGACAGTCCAAGAGACCCAGTACTTC. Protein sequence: CATSRRTVQETQYF.

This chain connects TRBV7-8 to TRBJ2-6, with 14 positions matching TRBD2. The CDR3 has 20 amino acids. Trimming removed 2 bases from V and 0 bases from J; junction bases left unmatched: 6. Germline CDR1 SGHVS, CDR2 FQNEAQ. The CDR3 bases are TGTGCCAGCAGCTTACGAACCGGGACTAGCGGGAGCTCTGGGGCCAACGTCCTGACTTTC. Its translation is CASSLRTGTSGSSGANVLTF.

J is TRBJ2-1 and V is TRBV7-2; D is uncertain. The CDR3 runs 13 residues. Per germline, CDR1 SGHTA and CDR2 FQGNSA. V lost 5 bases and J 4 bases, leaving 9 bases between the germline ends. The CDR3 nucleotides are TGTGCCAGCAGCCCCGACTGGTACAATGAGCAGTTCTTC. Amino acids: CASSPDWYNEQFF.

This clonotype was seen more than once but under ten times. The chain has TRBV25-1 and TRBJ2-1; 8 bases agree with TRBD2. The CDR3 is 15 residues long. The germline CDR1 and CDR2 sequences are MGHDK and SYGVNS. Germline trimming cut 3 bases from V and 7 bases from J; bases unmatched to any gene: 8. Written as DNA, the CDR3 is TGTGCCAGCAGTGATTTGGGACTAGGGACGAATGAGCAGTTCTTC. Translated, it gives CASSDLGLGTNEQFF.

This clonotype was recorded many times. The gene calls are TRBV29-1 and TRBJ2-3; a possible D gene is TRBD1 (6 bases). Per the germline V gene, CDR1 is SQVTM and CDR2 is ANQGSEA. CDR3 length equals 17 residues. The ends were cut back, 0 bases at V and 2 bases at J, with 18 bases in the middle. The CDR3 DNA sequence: TGCAGCGTTGAAGATCCCACTACCGGGACACTCACAGATACGCAGTATTTT. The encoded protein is CSVEDPTTGTLTDTQYF.

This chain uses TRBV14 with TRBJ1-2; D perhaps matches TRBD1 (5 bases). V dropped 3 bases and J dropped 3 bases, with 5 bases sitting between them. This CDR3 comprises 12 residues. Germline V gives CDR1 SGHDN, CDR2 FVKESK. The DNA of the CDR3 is TGTGCCAGCAGCCAGGGGGACTATGGCTACACCTTC. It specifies CASSQGDYGYTF.